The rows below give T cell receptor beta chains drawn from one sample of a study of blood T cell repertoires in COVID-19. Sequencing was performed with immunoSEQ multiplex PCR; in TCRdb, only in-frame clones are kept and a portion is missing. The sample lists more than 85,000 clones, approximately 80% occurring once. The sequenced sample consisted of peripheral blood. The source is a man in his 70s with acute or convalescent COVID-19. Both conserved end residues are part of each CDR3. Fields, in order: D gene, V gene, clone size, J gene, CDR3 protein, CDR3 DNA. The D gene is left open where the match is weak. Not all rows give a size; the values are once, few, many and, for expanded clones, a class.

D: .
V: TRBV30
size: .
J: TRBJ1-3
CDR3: CAWSRDTFPGNTIYF
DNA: TGTGCCTGGAGTCGGGACACTTTTCCTGGAAACACCATATATTTT

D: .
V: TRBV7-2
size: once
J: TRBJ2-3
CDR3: CASSPSTDTQYF
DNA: TGTGCCAGCAGTCCGAGCACAGATACGCAGTATTTT

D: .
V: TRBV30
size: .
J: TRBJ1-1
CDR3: CAWNQGGFTEAFF
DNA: TGTGCCTGGAACCAGGGCGGATTTACTGAAGCTTTCTTT

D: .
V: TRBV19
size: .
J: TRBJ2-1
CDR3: CASSIQGHGNEQFF
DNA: TGTGCCAGTAGTATTCAGGGACACGGAAATGAGCAGTTCTTC

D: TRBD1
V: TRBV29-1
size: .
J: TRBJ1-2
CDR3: CSVVGDRAPDGYTF
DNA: TGCAGCGTTGTGGGTGACAGGGCGCCAGATGGCTACACCTTC

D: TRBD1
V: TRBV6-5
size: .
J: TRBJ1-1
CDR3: CASRGQGMVAFF
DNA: TGTGCCAGCAGGGGACAGGGGATGGTAGCTTTCTTT

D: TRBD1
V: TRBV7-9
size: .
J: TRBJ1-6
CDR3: CASSRTGNNSPLHF
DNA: TGTGCCAGCAGCAGGACAGGGAATAATTCACCCCTCCACTTT

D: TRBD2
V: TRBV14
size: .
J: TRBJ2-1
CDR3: CASSQPGLAGVHEQFF
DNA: TGTGCCAGCAGCCAGCCGGGACTAGCGGGAGTGCATGAGCAGTTCTTC

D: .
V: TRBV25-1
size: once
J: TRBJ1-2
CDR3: CASSPGGSTVDGYTF
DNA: TGTGCCAGCAGTCCCGGCGGCAGTACCGTGGATGGCTACACCTTC

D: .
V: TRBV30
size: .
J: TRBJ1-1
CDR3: CASSRGVNTEAFF
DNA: TGTGCCTCCTCCCGCGGAGTGAACACTGAAGCTTTCTTT

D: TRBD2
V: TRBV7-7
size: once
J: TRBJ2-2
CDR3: CASSLDGLAANTGELFF
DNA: TGTGCTAGCAGCTTAGACGGACTAGCGGCGAACACCGGGGAGCTGTTTTTT

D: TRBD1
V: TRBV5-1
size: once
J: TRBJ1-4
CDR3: CASSLDGQGGEKLFF
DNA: TGCGCCAGCAGCTTGGATGGTCAGGGGGGCGAAAAACTGTTTTTT

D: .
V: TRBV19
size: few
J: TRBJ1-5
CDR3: CASSMQGDFGNQPQHF
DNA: TGTGCCAGTAGTATGCAGGGTGATTTCGGCAATCAGCCCCAGCATTTT

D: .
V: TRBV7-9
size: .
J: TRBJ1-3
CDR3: CASSLGVSGNTIYF
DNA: TGTGCCAGCAGCTTAGGAGTCTCTGGAAACACCATATATTTT

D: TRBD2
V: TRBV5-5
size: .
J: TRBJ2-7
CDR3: CASSLRQREGEGEQYF
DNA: TGTGCCAGCAGCTTGCGTCAGCGGGAGGGCGAGGGCGAGCAGTACTTC

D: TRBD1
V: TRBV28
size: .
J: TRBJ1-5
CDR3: CATGVGNQPQHF
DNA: TGTGCTACAGGGGTGGGCAATCAGCCCCAGCATTTT

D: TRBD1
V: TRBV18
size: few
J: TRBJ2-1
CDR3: CASSPRQGGYNEQFF
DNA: TGTGCCAGCTCACCGCGACAGGGGGGATACAATGAGCAGTTCTTC

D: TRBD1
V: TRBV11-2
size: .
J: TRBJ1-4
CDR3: CASSFRTGANLPTDEKLFF
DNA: TGTGCCAGCAGCTTCCGGACAGGGGCTAACCTCCCTACTGATGAAAAACTGTTTTTT

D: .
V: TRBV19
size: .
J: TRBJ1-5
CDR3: CASSIQGVRSNQPQHF
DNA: TGTGCCAGTAGTATACAGGGTGTGAGGAGCAATCAGCCCCAGCATTTT

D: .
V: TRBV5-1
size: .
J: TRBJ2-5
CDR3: CASSLVGGTYQETQYF
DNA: TGCGCCAGCAGCTTGGTAGGCGGGACGTACCAAGAGACCCAGTACTTC

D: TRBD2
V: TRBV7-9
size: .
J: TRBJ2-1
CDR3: CASSLMADGRRGSYNEQFF
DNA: TGTGCCAGCAGTCTAATGGCTGACGGGAGGCGGGGTTCCTACAATGAGCAGTTCTTC

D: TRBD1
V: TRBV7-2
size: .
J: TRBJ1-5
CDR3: CASSLRDSSGNQPQHF
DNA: TGTGCCAGCAGCTTACGGGACAGCTCGGGCAATCAGCCCCAGCATTTT

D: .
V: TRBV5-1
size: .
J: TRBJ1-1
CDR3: CASSPLQGGTEAFF
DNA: TGCGCCAGCAGCCCCCTACAGGGCGGAACTGAAGCTTTCTTT

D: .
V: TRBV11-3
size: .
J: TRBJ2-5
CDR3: CASSLDGTQYF
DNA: TGTGCCAGCAGCTTAGACGGGACCCAGTACTTC

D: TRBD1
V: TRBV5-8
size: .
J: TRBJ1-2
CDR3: CASSSDRGGYGYTF
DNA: TGTGCCAGCAGCTCGGACAGGGGAGGCTATGGCTACACCTTC

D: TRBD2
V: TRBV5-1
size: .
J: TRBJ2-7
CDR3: CASSSASGSYEQYF
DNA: TGCGCCAGCAGCTCCGCTAGCGGGAGCTACGAGCAGTACTTC

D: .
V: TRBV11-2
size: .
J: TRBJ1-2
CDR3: CASSLFGAGEYYGYTF
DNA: TGTGCCAGCAGCTTATTTGGGGCCGGCGAATACTATGGCTACACCTTC

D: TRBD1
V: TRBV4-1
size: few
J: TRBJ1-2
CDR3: CASSQVSLQGARGYTF
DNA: TGCGCCAGCAGCCAAGTCTCGTTGCAGGGGGCGCGGGGCTACACCTTC

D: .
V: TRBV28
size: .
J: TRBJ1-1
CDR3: CASSLGGVGRNTEAFF
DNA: TGTGCCAGCAGTTTAGGGGGCGTAGGTCGGAACACTGAAGCTTTCTTT

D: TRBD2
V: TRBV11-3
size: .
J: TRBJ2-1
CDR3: CASSGGGLANEQFF
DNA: TGTGCCAGCAGCGGCGGGGGACTAGCCAATGAGCAGTTCTTC

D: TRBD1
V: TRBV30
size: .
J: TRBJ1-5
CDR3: CAWSVQGQGSNQPQHF
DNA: TGTGCCTGGAGTGTACAGGGACAGGGGAGCAATCAGCCCCAGCATTTT